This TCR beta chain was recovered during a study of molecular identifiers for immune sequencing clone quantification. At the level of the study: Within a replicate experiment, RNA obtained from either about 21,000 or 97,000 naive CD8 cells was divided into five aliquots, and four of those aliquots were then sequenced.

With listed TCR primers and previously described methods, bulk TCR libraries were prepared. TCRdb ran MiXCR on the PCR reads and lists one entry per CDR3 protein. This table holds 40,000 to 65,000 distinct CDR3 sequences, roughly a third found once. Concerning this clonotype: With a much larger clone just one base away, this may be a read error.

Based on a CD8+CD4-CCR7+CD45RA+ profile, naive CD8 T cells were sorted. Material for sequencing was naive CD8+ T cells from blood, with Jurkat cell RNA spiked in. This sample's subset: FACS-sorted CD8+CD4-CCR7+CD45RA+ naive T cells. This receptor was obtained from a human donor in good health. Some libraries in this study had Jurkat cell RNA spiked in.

CDR3 nucleotide sequence: TGTGCCAGCCGTAGGCTAGCGGAAGCAGATACGCAGTATTTT. Residues: CASRRLAEADTQYF. The V gene is TRBV6-1, the J gene TRBJ2-3, with 7 nucleotides matching TRBD2. This CDR3 has 14 residues. CDR1 and CDR2 from the germline V gene are MNHNS and SASEGT. With 8 bases clipped from V and 4 bases from J, the junction kept 9 bases outside the gene matches.